The sequence of this T cell receptor (beta chain) was determined in a study of OX40 agonist ivuxolimab in advanced cancers. Assay: immunoSEQ multiplex PCR; the TCRdb copy retains only in-frame clones and omits some. The sample lists tens of thousands of clones, roughly nine tenths occurring once. V shed 4 bases and J shed 10 bases, with 16 bases lying between them. This CDR3 spans 12 amino acids. From germline, CDR1 is SQVTM and CDR2 ANQGSEA. This TCR derives from an adult with an advanced solid tumor such as melanoma, head and neck, liver or kidney cancer. This chain links TRBV29-1 with TRBJ1-1, with D uncertain. The specimen was CD4+ or CD8+ T cells sorted from blood, collected in a trial of the OX40 agonist ivuxolimab. The CDR3 spells CSVGGRPPGAFF. The DNA of the CDR3 is TGCAGCGTTGGAGGACGGCCTCCGGGAGCTTTCTTT.